This record concerns one T cell receptor beta chain sequence. Its antigen is unknown. Each CD8+ T cell subset was flow-sorted in triplicate, with fewer than 350,000 cells per subset placed directly into RLT lysis buffer. To keep memory contaminants out, a stringent definition of naive CD8+ T cells was applied: CD45RO-CCR7+CD27+CD95-. Peripheral blood mononuclear cells were isolated from buffy coats by standard density gradient centrifugation. Naive CXCR3-negative and CXCR3-positive CD8+ T cells were flow-sorted on a FACSAria III. Total RNA was extracted from sorted cells with an RNeasy Mini Kit. The entry originates in a study of CXCR3-negative and CXCR3-positive naive CD8 T cells (dated by TCRdb to the late 2010s). In terms of the full investigation: In total, some 150 million TRB reads were obtained, corresponding to roughly 1.5 +/- 0.3 million reads per library. Diversity and physicochemical repertoire analyses were performed on about a dozen donors pooled from two independent experiments. Naive subsets from about five donors and memory cells from 3 donors were included in the TRBV-TRBJ cluster analysis. Summary of the overall study and its limitations: TRB CDR3s from CXCR3-positive naive cells showed higher hydrophobicity (lower Kidera factor 4), lower energy, and higher strength and volume indices than CXCR3-negative naive cells. Comparably high repertoire diversity was found in both naive subsets, whereas much lower repertoire diversity was found in memory CD8+ T cells. TRBV-TRBJ usage was similar between naive CXCR3-negative and CXCR3-positive cells from the same donor, while memory cells showed distinct patterns. Because surface CD5, which is linked to self-reactivity in mice, was comparable between the naive subsets, TCR interaction strength was also inferred from TRB CDR3 physicochemical properties. CXCR3 expression partially decreased after cryopreservation, so most assays used freshly isolated PBMCs.

The germline V gene provides CDR1 MDHEN and CDR2 SYDVKM. The CDR3 holds 14 amino acids from the cysteine to the phenylalanine. Only the protein is available. The sequencing machine was a NextSeq 550. The Human TCR Profiling Kit (MiLaboratory) was used to prepare UMI-labeled 5' RACE TRB cDNA libraries. The full amount of extracted RNA was used for cDNA synthesis, and the full amount of resulting cDNA was used for PCR amplification. Libraries were prepared in parallel with an identical number of PCR cycles. Concerning the study's data processing: With a minimum of two reads required per UMI, MIGEC and MiXCR pulled out about 52,000 +/- 9,100 unique UMI-labeled TRB cDNA molecules from each library. On average, 40,000 +/- 10,000 functional in-frame TRB CDR3 nucleotide clonotypes lacking stop codons were found per library. After downsampling to 5000 UMI-labeled TRB molecules per sample, diversity metrics, including normalized Shannon-Wiener and Chao1, were computed in VDJtools. VDJtools was used to calculate clonotype-size-weighted physicochemical properties of the central five CDR3 residues, namely interaction energy, strength, volume and Kidera factor 4. TCRdb reanalyzed the reads, keeping one entry per CDR3 protein sequence and omitting DNA. These V and J calls rely on TCRdb rather than the paper's analysis. The table kept for this sample lists 46,000 or so distinct CDR3 sequences. In total, the top ten clones hold over 2% of the sample.

This TCR came from a human donor in good health. Some clones in this sample may be carry-over from other donors' samples. Sequencing was performed on naive CXCR3- CD8+ T cells from blood. The intended sense of this specimen's cell subset or site label: CD45RO-CCR7+CD27+CD95- naive CD8+ T cells lacking CXCR3 (TNR3-). The chain links TRBV28 with TRBJ2-6; the D call of TRBD1 rests on TCRdb alone, since no DNA is present to check it. CDR3 region: CASGQGTGANVLTF.